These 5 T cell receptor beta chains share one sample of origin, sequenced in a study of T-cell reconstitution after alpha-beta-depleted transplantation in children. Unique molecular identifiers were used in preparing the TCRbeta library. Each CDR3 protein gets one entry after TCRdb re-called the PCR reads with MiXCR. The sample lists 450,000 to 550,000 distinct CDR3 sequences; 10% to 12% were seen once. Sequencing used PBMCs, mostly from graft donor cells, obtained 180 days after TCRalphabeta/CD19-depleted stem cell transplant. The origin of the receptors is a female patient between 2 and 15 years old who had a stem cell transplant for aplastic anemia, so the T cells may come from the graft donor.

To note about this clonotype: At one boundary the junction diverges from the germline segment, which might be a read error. The CDR3 nucleotides are TGTACCAGCAGACACCAAGATCTCGGGAGAGAAGCCTACAATGAGCAGTTCTTC. This translates into CTSRHQDLGREAYNEQFF. The chain recombines TRBV12-3 or TRBV12-4 with TRBJ2-1, with D perhaps matching TRBD2 (6 bases). The CDR3 totals 18 residues.

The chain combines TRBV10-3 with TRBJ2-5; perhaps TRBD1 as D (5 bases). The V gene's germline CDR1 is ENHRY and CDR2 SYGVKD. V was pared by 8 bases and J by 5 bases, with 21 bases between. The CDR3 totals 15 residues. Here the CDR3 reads CAISTGQGIHETQYF. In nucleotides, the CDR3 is TGTGCCATCTCCACTGGGCAGGGTATTCACGAGACCCAGTACTTC.

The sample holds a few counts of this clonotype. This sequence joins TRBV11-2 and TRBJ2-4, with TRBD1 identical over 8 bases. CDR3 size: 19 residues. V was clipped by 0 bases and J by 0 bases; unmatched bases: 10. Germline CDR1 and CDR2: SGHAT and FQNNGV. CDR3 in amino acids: CASSLDPGGLTLAKNIQYF. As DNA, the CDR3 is TGTGCCAGCAGCTTAGATCCAGGGGGCCTAACTCTAGCCAAAAACATTCAGTACTTC.

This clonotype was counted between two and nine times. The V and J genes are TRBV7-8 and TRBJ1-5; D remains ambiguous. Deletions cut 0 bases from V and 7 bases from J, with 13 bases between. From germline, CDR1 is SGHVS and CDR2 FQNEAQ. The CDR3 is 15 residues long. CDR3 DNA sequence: TGTGCCAGCAGCTTAGCGGCAGGTCTGGGGCAGCCCCAGCATTTT. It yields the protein CASSLAAGLGQPQHF.

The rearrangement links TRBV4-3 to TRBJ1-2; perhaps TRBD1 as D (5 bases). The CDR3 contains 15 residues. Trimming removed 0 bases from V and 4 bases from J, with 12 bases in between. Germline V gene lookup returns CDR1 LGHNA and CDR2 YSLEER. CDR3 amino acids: CASSQEINRSYGYTF. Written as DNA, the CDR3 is TGCGCCAGCAGCCAAGAAATCAACAGGTCCTATGGCTACACCTTC.